The clone carrying this T cell receptor (beta chain) was picked up a small number of times. Its antigen is not known. The data originate from a study of T-cell reconstitution after alpha-beta-depleted transplantation in children. Study results and limitations: T-cell counts and diversity at one year post-transplant came mainly from newly produced T cells. Surviving recipient T cells and thymic progenitors accounted for the high day-60 TCRbeta diversity observed in some patients. It was reported that alpha-beta T cells came from several hundred expanded graft clones (about two months after transplant).

The CDR3 consists of 13 residues. V was clipped by 3 bases and J by 2 bases, with 7 bases between them. CDR1 is SEHNR and CDR2 is FQNEAQ in the germline V gene (reference sequence). This sample's TCRbeta library carried unique molecular identifier barcodes. TCRdb re-called the PCR reads through MiXCR, storing one row per CDR3 protein. The sample shows approximately 82,000 distinct CDR3 sequences, around 15% of them seen only once. V gene TRBV7-9 combines with J gene TRBJ1-2; D is ambiguous. This sequence was found in a male patient aged 2 to 10 who had a stem cell transplant for acute lymphoblastic leukemia, so the T cells may come from the graft donor. The sample was PBMCs, mostly from graft donor cells, taken 180 days after TCRalphabeta/CD19-depleted stem cell transplant. The CDR3 spells CASSFEANYGYTF. In DNA, the CDR3 is TGTGCCAGCAGCTTCGAGGCGAACTATGGCTACACCTTC.